This TCR beta chain emerged from a study of blood T cell repertoires in COVID-19. Study context: Sites in the United States, Italy and Spain provided acute and convalescent COVID-19 samples. Sources were T cells, B-cell-depleted T cells, or PBMCs; the material itself was cDNA or gDNA.

Germline-derived CDR1 and CDR2 are SGHVS and FNYEAQ. This CDR3 spans 15 amino acids. V was pared by 2 bases and J by 9 bases, with 17 bases between. The authors' processing: Amplification of reference gene primers was used by the study to estimate nucleated cell counts. TCRdb keeps only in-frame clones here, not all; method: immunoSEQ multiplex PCR. V and J calls and clone size are those listed in that table; D and trimming were worked out from the DNA. Of 150,000 to 200,000 clones listed, approximately 86% are singletons. Sequenced input: peripheral blood. The clonotype originates from a man aged 50 to 59 with active or convalescent COVID-19. The chain has TRBV7-6 and TRBJ2-1; no clear D. Written as DNA, the CDR3 is TGTGCCAGCAGCTTATTGGGCCAAGAGTATGCTGAGCAGTTCTTC. It is translated as CASSLLGQEYAEQFF.